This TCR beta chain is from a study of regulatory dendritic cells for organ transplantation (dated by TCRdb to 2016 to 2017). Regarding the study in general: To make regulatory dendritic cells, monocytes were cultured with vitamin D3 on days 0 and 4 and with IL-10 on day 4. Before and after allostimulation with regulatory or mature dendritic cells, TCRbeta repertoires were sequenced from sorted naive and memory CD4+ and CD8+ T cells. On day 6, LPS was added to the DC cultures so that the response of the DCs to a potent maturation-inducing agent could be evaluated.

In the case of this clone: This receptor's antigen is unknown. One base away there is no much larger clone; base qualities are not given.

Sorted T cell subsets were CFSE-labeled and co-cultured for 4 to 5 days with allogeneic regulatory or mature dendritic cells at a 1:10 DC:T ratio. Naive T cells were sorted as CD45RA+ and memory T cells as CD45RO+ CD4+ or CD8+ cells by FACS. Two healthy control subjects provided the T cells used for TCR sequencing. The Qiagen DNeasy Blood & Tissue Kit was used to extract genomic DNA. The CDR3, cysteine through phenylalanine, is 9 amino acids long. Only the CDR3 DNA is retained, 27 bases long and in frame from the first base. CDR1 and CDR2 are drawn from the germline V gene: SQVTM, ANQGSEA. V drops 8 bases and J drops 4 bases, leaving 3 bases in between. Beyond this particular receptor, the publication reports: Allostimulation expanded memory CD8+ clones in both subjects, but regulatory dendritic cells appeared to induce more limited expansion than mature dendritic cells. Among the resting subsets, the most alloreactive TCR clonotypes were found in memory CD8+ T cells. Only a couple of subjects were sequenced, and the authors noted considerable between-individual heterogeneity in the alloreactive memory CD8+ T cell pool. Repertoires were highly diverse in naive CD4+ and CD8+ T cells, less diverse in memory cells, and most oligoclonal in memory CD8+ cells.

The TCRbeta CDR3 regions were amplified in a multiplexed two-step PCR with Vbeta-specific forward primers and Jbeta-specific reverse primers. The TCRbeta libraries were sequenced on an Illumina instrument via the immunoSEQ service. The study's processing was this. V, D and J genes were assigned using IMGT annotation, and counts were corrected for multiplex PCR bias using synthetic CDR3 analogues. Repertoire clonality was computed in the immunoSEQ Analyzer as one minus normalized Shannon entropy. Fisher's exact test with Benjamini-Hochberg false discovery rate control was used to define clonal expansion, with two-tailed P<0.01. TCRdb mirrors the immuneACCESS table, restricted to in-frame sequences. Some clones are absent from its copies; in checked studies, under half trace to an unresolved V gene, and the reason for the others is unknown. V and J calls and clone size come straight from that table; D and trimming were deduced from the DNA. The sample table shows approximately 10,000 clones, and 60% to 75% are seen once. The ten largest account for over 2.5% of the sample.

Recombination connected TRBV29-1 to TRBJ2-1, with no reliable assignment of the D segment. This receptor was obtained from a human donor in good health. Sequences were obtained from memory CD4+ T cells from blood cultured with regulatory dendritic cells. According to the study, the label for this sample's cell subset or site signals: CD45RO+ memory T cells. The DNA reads TGCAGCCCATACAATGAGCAGTTCTTC. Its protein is CSPYNEQFF.